The 21 T cell receptor beta chains reported below all come from one sample, sequenced in a study of T cells after yellow fever vaccination. TCRdb itself ran the 5' RACE reads through MiXCR, one entry per CDR3 protein. The table has about 340,000 distinct CDR3 sequences, about 8.7% seen once; the top ten hold 18%. Here the sequenced sample was PBMCs, taken on the day of the first yellow fever vaccination. Receptor source: a man aged 18 to 29 who received the YFV17D yellow fever vaccine.

In this sample, this clonotype turned up a few times. This sequence joins TRBV29-1 and TRBJ1-2; D is ambiguous. Trimming shortened V by 0 bases and J by 7 bases, and 9 bases separated the two germline ends. Per germline, CDR1 SQVTM and CDR2 ANQGSEA. The length of the CDR3 is 12 residues. The DNA for the CDR3 is TGCAGCGTTGAAGATGTACGTCCTGGCTACACCTTC. It yields the protein CSVEDVRPGYTF.

This clonotype has only a few counts. This chain links TRBV20-1 with TRBJ2-2, with D perhaps assigned TRBD1 or TRBD2 (5 bases each). The CDR3 extends over 14 amino acids. Germline V gene data show CDR1 as DFQATT and CDR2 as SNEGSKA (reference sequence). V dropped 3 bases and J dropped 3 bases, with 11 bases sitting between them. CDR3 sequence: CSASWGSDTGELFF. The CDR3 region has the DNA TGCAGTGCTAGCTGGGGGTCGGACACCGGGGAGCTGTTTTTT.

This clonotype was picked up many times. The V gene is TRBV7-3, the J gene TRBJ2-2; D possibly matches TRBD1 or TRBD2 (5 bases each). Trimming stripped 5 bases from V and 0 bases from J, with 13 bases between. This CDR3 contains 16 residues. Germline V CDR1 and CDR2: SGHTA, FQGTGA. CDR3 region: CASSPGMGANTGELFF. CDR3 sequence (DNA): TGTGCCAGCAGCCCAGGGATGGGGGCGAACACCGGGGAGCTGTTTTTT.

The chain is built from TRBV4-3 and TRBJ2-3; 11 bases fit TRBD2. From germline, CDR1 is LGHNA and CDR2 YSLEER. V shed 4 bases, J shed 0 bases, and the junction held 9 bases outside the gene matches. CDR3 length: 18 residues. CDR3 in DNA: TGCGCCAGCAGCCTCTACTTTAGCGGGGGGGTTAGCACAGATACGCAGTATTTT. This translates into CASSLYFSGGVSTDTQYF.

This clonotype was observed at least ten times. One junction end disagrees with the germline gene, perhaps due to a read error. The chain employs TRBV18 and TRBJ1-1; TRBD1 is a possible D gene (5 bases). CDR3 size: 13 residues. Germline-derived CDR1 and CDR2 are KGHSH and LQKENI. CDR3 loop: CASSLTENTEAFF. DNA for the CDR3: TGCGCCAGCAGCTTGACAGAGAACACTGAAGCTTTCTTT.

This chain links TRBV7-6 with TRBJ2-1; D is uncertain. Looked up from germline, CDR1 is SGHVS and CDR2 is FNYEAQ. Trimming removed 2 bases at V and 0 bases at J, with 5 bases between. The CDR3 sequence is 14 residues long. The CDR3: CASSLSNSYNEQFF. CDR3 nucleotide sequence: TGTGCCAGCAGCTTATCCAACTCCTACAATGAGCAGTTCTTC.

This clonotype showed up just a few times. Here the CDR3 DNA reads TGTGCCAGCAGCTTAGGACGGTTTCGGGGCGTGAGCTCCTACGAGCAGTACGTC. Residues: CASSLGRFRGVSSYEQYV. The chain carries TRBV11-2 and TRBJ2-7; either TRBD1 or TRBD2 may supply D (5 bases each). Trimming took 1 base from V and 0 from J, leaving 19 bases between them. Germline V gene sequence: CDR1 SGHAT, CDR2 FQNNGV. The CDR3 is 18 residues long.

V and J are TRBV4-3 and TRBJ1-2; 10 bases match TRBD1. The CDR3 totals 16 residues. Germline CDR1 reads LGHNA; CDR2 reads YSLEER. V shed 5 bases, J shed 5 bases, and the junction held 11 bases outside the gene matches. In DNA, the CDR3 is TGCGCCAGCAGCTCCCTCCCCGGGACAGGGGAATATGGCTACACCTTC. Its protein is CASSSLPGTGEYGYTF.

The chain combines TRBV7-3 with TRBJ2-2; TRBD1 matches at 10 bases. The germline CDR1 and CDR2 sequences are SGHTA and FQGTGA. V lost 5 bases and J lost 4; bases outside the gene matches: 4. The CDR3 has 15 residues. CDR3 sequence reads: CASSKDRGGTGELFF. The CDR3 DNA reads TGTGCCAGCAGCAAGGACAGGGGGGGCACCGGGGAGCTGTTTTTT.

The genes are TRBV7-9 and TRBJ2-1, with 7 bases fitting TRBD2. This CDR3 is built from 16 residues. Germline V gene sequence: CDR1 SEHNR, CDR2 FQNEAQ (reference sequence). The V gene end was trimmed by 6 bases and the J gene end by 0 bases; junction bases not matched to a gene: 8. The CDR3 DNA is TGTGCCAGCAGGTACCGCGGGGGTAGCTCCTACAATGAGCAGTTCTTC. This encodes CASRYRGGSSYNEQFF.

This clonotype was picked up a small number of times. The chain employs TRBV29-1 and TRBJ2-7; D gene uncertain. CDR1 SQVTM and CDR2 ANQGSEA come from the germline V gene. Trimming shortened V by 7 bases and J by 7 bases, and 14 bases separated the two germline ends. CDR3 length: 11 residues. The CDR3 bases are TGCAGCGGACTCGTCGGCTATGAGCAGTACGTC. It yields the protein CSGLVGYEQYV.

This clonotype was counted a few times. The chain recombines TRBV4-3 with TRBJ2-1, with TRBD1 matching 10 bases. Germline-derived CDR1 and CDR2 are LGHNA and YSLEER. V shed 4 bases, J shed 7 bases, and the junction held 10 bases outside the gene matches. This CDR3 spans 16 amino acids. The CDR3 nucleotides read TGCGCCAGCAGCCTTAGGGGGGGGACAGGGGATAATGAGCAGTTCTTC. Residues: CASSLRGGTGDNEQFF.

In its sample, this clonotype was seen a few times. The gene calls are TRBV4-3 and TRBJ1-6; the D is unclear. Germline lookup yields CDR1 LGHNA and CDR2 YSLEER. Trimming removed 2 bases at V and 6 bases at J, with 11 bases between. The CDR3 is 15 residues long. The CDR3 nucleotides read TGCGCCAGCAGCCAACCCGGGGAAGGTAATTCACCCCTCCACTTT. As protein: CASSQPGEGNSPLHF.

The chain has TRBV12-3 or TRBV12-4 and TRBJ1-2; weak D call: TRBD1 (5 bases). The V gene lost 5 bases and the J gene lost 4 bases, with 11 bases spanning the gap. The CDR3 runs 13 residues. The DNA for the CDR3 is TGTGCCAGCAGTCCCCAGGGTATCTATGGCTACACCTTC. Amino acid sequence: CASSPQGIYGYTF.

This chain joins TRBV12-3 or TRBV12-4 and TRBJ1-1; D unresolved. The CDR3 contains 15 residues. V dropped 2 bases and J dropped 0 bases, with 10 bases sitting between them. DNA of the CDR3: TGTGCCAGCAGTTTATCCGCCAGCCTGAACACTGAAGCTTTCTTT. It translates to CASSLSASLNTEAFF.

As regards this clonotype: A junction boundary mismatches the germline segment, possibly from a read error. CDR3 sequence: CASIQEATKTYTQYF. The CDR3 nucleotides are TGTGCCAGCATCCAAGAGGCAACAAAGACATATACGCAGTATTTT. V is TRBV3-1 and J is TRBJ2-3, with D hard to call. The V gene's germline CDR1 is LGHDT and CDR2 YNNKEL (reference sequence). The CDR3 extends over 15 amino acids.

A few counts support this clonotype. The chain combines TRBV3-1 with TRBJ2-1; D gene uncertain. The CDR3 runs 14 residues. V was clipped by 3 bases and J by 5 bases, with 11 bases between them. Germline values: CDR1 LGHDT, CDR2 YNNKEL (reference sequence). The CDR3 spells CASSHVDLDNEQFF. In DNA form, the CDR3 reads TGTGCCAGCAGCCACGTGGACCTCGACAATGAGCAGTTCTTC.

This clonotype was counted a few times. The chain is built from TRBV7-2 and TRBJ2-1, with 9 nucleotides matching TRBD1. V lost 7 bases to trimming and J lost 2 bases; unmatched junction nucleotides: 3. Germline CDR1 is SGHTA and CDR2 is FQGNSA. The CDR3 runs 14 residues. As DNA, the CDR3 is TGTGCCAGCAACGGACAGGGGCCCTACAATGAGCAGTTCTTC. Translation gives CASNGQGPYNEQFF.

The chain uses TRBV5-6 and TRBJ1-2; D unclear. V was pared by 4 bases and J by 8 bases, with 18 bases between. The germline CDR1 and CDR2 sequences are SGHDT and YYEEEE. CDR3 length equals 14 residues. CDR3 bases: TGTGCCAGCAGCCCGGGCTTCGCAAATAGGGGCTACACCTTC. Translation gives CASSPGFANRGYTF.

V gene TRBV5-1 combines with J gene TRBJ2-7; 9 bases are shared with TRBD1. The CDR3 is 14 residues long. V was pared by 1 base and J by 6 bases, with 5 bases of the junction left unmatched. Germline CDR1 and CDR2: SGHRS and YFSETQ. CDR3 loop: CASSLRTGVGEQYF. CDR3 coding DNA: TGCGCCAGCAGCTTGCGGACAGGGGTGGGCGAGCAGTACTTC.

This clonotype was picked up many times. V usage is TRBV6-5 and J usage is TRBJ1-1; D call uncertain. This CDR3 contains 13 residues. V was clipped by 0 bases and J by 4 bases, with 6 bases between them. CDR1 is MNHEY, CDR2 SVGAGI, per germline. CDR3 nucleotide sequence: TGTGCCAGCAGTTACTCGCAAGGCACTGAAGCTTTCTTT. Encoded protein: CASSYSQGTEAFF.